Shown below are 11 T cell receptor beta chains from a single sample sequenced in a study of T cell clonality in common variable immunodeficiency. These receptors' targets are unknown. Study observations and caveats: Fewer deletions and N-nucleotide insertions were reportedly seen in common variable immunodeficiency TCR beta sequences.

Measured with immunoSEQ multiplex PCR; TCRdb has only the in-frame clones, and not every one. This sample has about 34,000 clones, each found more than once. The source material was peripheral blood mononuclear cells. The origin of the receptors is a human donor with common variable immunodeficiency.

For this clone: The CDR3 extends 3 residues past the end of the read, so its final part is completed from the germline J gene. The chain links TRBV7-3 to TRBJ2-5; D may be TRBD2 (6 bases). This CDR3 comprises 13 residues. The V end lost 5 bases, the J end lost 7 bases, and 14 bases lay between the germline ends. In germline, CDR1 is SGHTA, CDR2 FQGTGA. The sequenced part of the CDR3 DNA is TGTGCCAGCAGCCCTAGCGTGTCGGGGACC. It codes for CASSPSVSGT. The entire CDR3 protein reads CASSPSVSGTQYF.

This clone was detected a few times. The read ends 3 residues shy of where the CDR3 ends; the end is completed using the germline J gene. The V and J genes are TRBV6-2 or TRBV6-3 and TRBJ2-7; possibly TRBD1 for D (6 bases). The V gene's germline CDR1 is MNHEY and CDR2 SVGEGT. With 0 bases removed from V and 4 bases from J, the gap between germline ends came to 16 bases. This CDR3 spans 16 amino acids. The DNA read from the CDR3 is TGTGCCAGCAGTTACTCGAGGTTCAGGGGCAGTTACGAG. This sequence encodes CASSYSRFRGSYE. The CDR3 in its entirety is CASSYSRFRGSYEQYF.

This clone was recorded at least ten times. The read falls 3 residues short of the CDR3 end, and the missing part is taken from the germline J gene. V gene TRBV20-1 combines with J gene TRBJ1-1; D possibly corresponds to TRBD1 (6 bases). Germline values: CDR1 DFQATT, CDR2 SNEGSKA (reference sequence). Trimming shortened V by 4 bases and J by 3 bases, and 6 bases separated the two germline ends. The CDR3 is made up of 11 amino acids. The CDR3 DNA, read in part, is TGCAGTGCTACAGGGGACACTGAA. Protein product: CSATGDTE. The whole CDR3 sequence is CSATGDTEAFF.

This clone has at least ten counts. The missing CDR3 end, 3 residues past where the read stops, is filled in from the germline J gene. The chain is built from TRBV7-2 and TRBJ2-7; TRBD1 aligns across 8 bases. The length of the CDR3 is 15 residues. V lost 1 base to trimming and J lost 3 bases; unmatched junction nucleotides: 5. Germline V gene sequence: CDR1 SGHTA, CDR2 FQGNSA. CDR3 amino acids: CASSLVPGGNYEQYF. The DNA read from the CDR3 is TGTGCCAGCAGCTTAGTTCCAGGGGGCAACTACGAG.

This clone has a count of ten or more. The part of the CDR3 DNA that was read is TGCAGCGTTTATGCGACAGGGCGGGAG. Its protein is CSVYATGRE. The complete CDR3 protein is CSVYATGRELFF. The chain uses TRBV29-1 and TRBJ2-2; TRBD1 matches 7 bases. Sequencing ends 3 residues short of the CDR3 end; the germline J gene provides the rest. V shed 5 bases and J 9 bases; nucleotides not matched to a gene: 6. There are 12 residues in the CDR3. Per the germline V gene, CDR1 is SQVTM and CDR2 is ANQGSEA.

This clone occurred a few times. The read halts 3 residues ahead of the CDR3 end, with the missing end drawn from the germline J gene. The chain carries TRBV7-8 and TRBJ2-7; the match to TRBD2 covers 10 bases. J gave up 6 bases and V 1 base, and 3 bases lay outside the gene matches. The CDR3 is made up of 14 amino acids. Germline-derived CDR1 and CDR2 are SGHVS and FQNEAQ. The DNA read from the CDR3 is TGTGCCAGCAGCTTAGAGCTAGCGGGAGTCGAG. This encodes CASSLELAGVE. The entire CDR3 reads CASSLELAGVEQYF.

This clone appeared many times. The CDR3 extends 3 residues past the end of the read, so its final part is completed from the germline J gene. The chain uses TRBV7-6 and TRBJ1-1; 7 positions match TRBD1. The CDR3 spans 13 residues. The junction had 6 bases not matched to a gene; V was cut back by 5 bases and J by 6 bases. Germline V CDR1 and CDR2: SGHVS, FNYEAQ. The CDR3 bases that were read are TGTGCCAGCAGCGCTCGGCAGGGGGCTGAA. Encoded protein: CASSARQGAE. The whole CDR3 sequence reads CASSARQGAEAFF.

For this clone: The read ends 3 residues before the CDR3 terminus; that terminus is restored from the germline J gene. The gene calls are TRBV20-1 and TRBJ1-1; 8 bases agree with TRBD1. This CDR3 is built from 16 residues. V was clipped by 0 bases and J by 1 base; unmatched bases: 7. Germline CDR1 DFQATT, CDR2 SNEGSKA (reference sequence). The covered CDR3 bases are TGCAGTGCTAGAGATTGGGCCAGGGGGCCGAACACTGAA. Translated, it gives CSARDWARGPNTE. In full, the CDR3 is CSARDWARGPNTEAFF.

This clone came up many times. CDR3 sequence: CASSHRTTSGSTGELFF. The CDR3 bases that were read are TGCGCCAGCAGCCACCGGACGACTAGCGGGTCAACCGGGGAG. The chain employs TRBV4-1 and TRBJ2-2, with TRBD2 identical over 10 bases. Read sequence stops 3 residues before the CDR3 end, and the germline J gene provides the missing end. The CDR3 is 17 amino acids. From germline, CDR1 is MGHRA and CDR2 YSYEKL. The junction had 9 bases not matched to a gene; V was cut back by 3 bases and J by 5 bases.

This clone was detected many times. The read halts 3 residues ahead of the CDR3 end, with the missing end drawn from the germline J gene. This chain connects TRBV15 to TRBJ2-1; D might be TRBD1 (6 bases). V was shortened by 2 bases and J by 6 bases, with 11 bases between the two germline ends. CDR3 length: 14 residues. CDR1 and CDR2 (germline): LNHNV, YYDKDF (reference sequence). Here the CDR3 reads CATSRFRDTNEQFF. The sequenced part of the CDR3 DNA is TGTGCCACCAGCAGATTCCGGGACACCAATGAG.

This clone was recorded many times. Read data end 3 residues before the CDR3 end; the end is taken from the germline J gene. The chain combines TRBV19 with TRBJ1-5; 7 nucleotides align to TRBD1. Per the germline V gene, CDR1 is LNHDA and CDR2 is SQIVND (reference sequence). This CDR3 contains 18 residues. CDR3 sequence reads: CASSEGDSIFTRMGPQHF. CDR3 DNA (partial): TGTGCCAGTAGTGAGGGGGACAGCATCTTTACCAGGATGGGACCC.